The sample holds a few counts of the clone carrying this TCR beta chain. Its specificity is not known. A J-beta primer mix and a sample-barcoded 5' primer were used in a second PCR of roughly 7 to 12 cycles. TCRdb re-derived calls from the 5' RACE reads in MiXCR, one entry per CDR3 protein. The sample holds about 1.5 million distinct CDR3 sequences, 40% to 50% seen once. The data belong to a study of blood T cells in healthy people across ages. Study-level points and caveats: Age brought a roughly linear fall in TCR beta diversity measured per million T cells. The study found more naive CD4+ cells and higher diversity in long-lived than aged donors. Not knowing donor CMV status may have confounded expanded clonotype changes.

Sequencing was performed on blood. This clonotype was obtained from a woman aged 18-29 years in good health.

The CDR3 sequence: CASSRMGQGPYEQYF. Written as DNA, the CDR3 is TGTGCCAGCAGTCGGATGGGACAGGGGCCCTACGAGCAGTACTTC. The chain is built from TRBV11-2 and TRBJ2-7, with 10 nucleotides matching TRBD1. The CDR3 runs 15 residues. The germline V gene encodes CDR1 SGHAT and CDR2 FQNNGV. Trimming took 6 bases from V and 2 from J; bases not matched to a gene: 7.